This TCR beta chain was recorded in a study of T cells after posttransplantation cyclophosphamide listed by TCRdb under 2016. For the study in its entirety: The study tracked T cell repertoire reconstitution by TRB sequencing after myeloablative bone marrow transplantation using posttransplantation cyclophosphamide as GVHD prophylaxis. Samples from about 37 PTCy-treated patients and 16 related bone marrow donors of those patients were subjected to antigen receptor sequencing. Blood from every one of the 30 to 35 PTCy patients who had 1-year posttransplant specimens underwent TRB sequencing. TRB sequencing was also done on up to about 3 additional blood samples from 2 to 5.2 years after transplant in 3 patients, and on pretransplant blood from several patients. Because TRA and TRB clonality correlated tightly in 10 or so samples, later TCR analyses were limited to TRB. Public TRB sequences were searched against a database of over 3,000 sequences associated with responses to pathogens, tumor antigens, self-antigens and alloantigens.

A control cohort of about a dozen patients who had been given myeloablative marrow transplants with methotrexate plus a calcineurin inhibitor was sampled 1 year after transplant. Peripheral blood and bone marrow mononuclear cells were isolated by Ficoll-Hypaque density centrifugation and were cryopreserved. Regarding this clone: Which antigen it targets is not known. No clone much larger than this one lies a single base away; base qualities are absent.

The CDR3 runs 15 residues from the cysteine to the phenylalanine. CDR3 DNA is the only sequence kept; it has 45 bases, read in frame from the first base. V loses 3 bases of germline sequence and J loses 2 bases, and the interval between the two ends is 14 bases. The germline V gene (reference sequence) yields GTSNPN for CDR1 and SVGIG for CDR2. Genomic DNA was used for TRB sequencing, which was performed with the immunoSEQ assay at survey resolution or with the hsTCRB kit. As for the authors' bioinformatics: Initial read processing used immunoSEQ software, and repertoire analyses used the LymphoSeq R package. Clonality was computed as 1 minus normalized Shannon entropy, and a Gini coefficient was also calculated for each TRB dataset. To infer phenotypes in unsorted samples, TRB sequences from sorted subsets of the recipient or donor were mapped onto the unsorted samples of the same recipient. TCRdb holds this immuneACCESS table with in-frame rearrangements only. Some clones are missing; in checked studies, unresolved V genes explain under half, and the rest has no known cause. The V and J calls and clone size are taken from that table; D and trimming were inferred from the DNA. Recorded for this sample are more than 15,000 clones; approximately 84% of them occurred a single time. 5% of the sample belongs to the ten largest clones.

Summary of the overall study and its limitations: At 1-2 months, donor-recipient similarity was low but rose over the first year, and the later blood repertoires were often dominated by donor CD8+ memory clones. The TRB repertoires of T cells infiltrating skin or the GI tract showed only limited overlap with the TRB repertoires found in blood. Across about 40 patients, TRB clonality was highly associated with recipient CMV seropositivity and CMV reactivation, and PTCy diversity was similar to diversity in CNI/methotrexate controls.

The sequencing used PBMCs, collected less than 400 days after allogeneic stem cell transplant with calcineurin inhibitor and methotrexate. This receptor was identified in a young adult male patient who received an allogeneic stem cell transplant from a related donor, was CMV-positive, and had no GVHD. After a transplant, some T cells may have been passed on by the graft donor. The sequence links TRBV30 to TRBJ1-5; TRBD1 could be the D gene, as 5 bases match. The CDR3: CAWSQTVNGNQPQHF. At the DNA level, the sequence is TGTGCCTGGAGCCAGACAGTGAACGGCAATCAGCCCCAGCATTTT.